This is a list of T cell receptor beta chains from one sample in a study of OX40 agonist ivuxolimab in advanced cancers. This table comes from immunoSEQ multiplex PCR, and its TCRdb copy is limited to in-frame clones, with some not included. The table has tens of thousands of clones, approximately 87% seen once. The sequences come from CD4+ or CD8+ T cells sorted from blood, collected in a trial of the OX40 agonist ivuxolimab. All receptors derive from an adult with an advanced solid tumor such as melanoma, head and neck, liver or kidney cancer. CDR3s include the opening cysteine and the closing phenylalanine or tryptophan. Each record gives: J gene, D gene, clone size, V gene, CDR3 DNA, CDR3 protein. The D gene is left open where the match is weak. Clone size is stated in some rows and not others, as once, few, many or a class when expanded.

J: TRBJ1-1
D: NA
size: NA
V: TRBV9
DNA: TGTGCCAGCAGCGTAGAGGGGGAGGTCACTGAAGCTTTCTTT
CDR3: CASSVEGEVTEAFF

J: TRBJ1-1
D: TRBD1
size: NA
V: TRBV28
DNA: TGTGCCAGCAGTTTATATGGGACAGGGGTAAACACTGAAGCTTTCTTT
CDR3: CASSLYGTGVNTEAFF

J: TRBJ1-6
D: TRBD1
size: once
V: TRBV5-6
DNA: TGTGCCAGCAGCTTGGGGGACAGGGATAATTCACCCCTCCACTTT
CDR3: CASSLGDRDNSPLHF

J: TRBJ2-2
D: NA
size: NA
V: TRBV7-3
DNA: TGTGCCAGCAGCTTAAGTCGGGGGTTGTTGTTTTTT
CDR3: CASSLSRGLLFF

J: TRBJ1-5
D: NA
size: few
V: TRBV9
DNA: TGTGCCAGCAGCGTAGATTGGAATAATCAGCCCCAGCATTTT
CDR3: CASSVDWNNQPQHF

J: TRBJ2-3
D: TRBD2
size: NA
V: TRBV6-6
DNA: TGTGCCAGCAAGCCGGGAGGACTCACAGATACGCAGTATTTT
CDR3: CASKPGGLTDTQYF

J: TRBJ1-1
D: NA
size: few
V: TRBV7-9
DNA: TGTGCCAGCAGCTTTGAGGGCGAGGGGACTGAAGCTTTCTTT
CDR3: CASSFEGEGTEAFF

J: TRBJ2-2
D: TRBD1
size: once
V: TRBV6-6
DNA: TGTGCCAGCAGTAAGGGGACAGGGGCCGGGGAGCTGTTTTTT
CDR3: CASSKGTGAGELFF

J: TRBJ2-3
D: NA
size: NA
V: TRBV28
DNA: TGTGCCAGCAGTTTAGGATTGGGGACAGATACGCAGTATTTT
CDR3: CASSLGLGTDTQYF

J: TRBJ2-2
D: NA
size: NA
V: TRBV29-1
DNA: TGCAGCGTTGAAGGGCAGGGGGGGACCGGGGAGCTGTTTTTT
CDR3: CSVEGQGGTGELFF

J: TRBJ2-3
D: TRBD2
size: NA
V: TRBV2
DNA: TGTGCCAGCATTCCTCAGCGGGGGTCTAGCACAGATACGCAGTATTTT
CDR3: CASIPQRGSSTDTQYF

J: TRBJ1-2
D: TRBD1
size: NA
V: TRBV7-9
DNA: TGTGCCAGCGTTACTCAGGGGGCTGACTATGGCTACACCTTC
CDR3: CASVTQGADYGYTF

J: TRBJ1-6
D: NA
size: NA
V: TRBV13
DNA: TGTGCCAGCGAGGGGACGTCCTATAATTCACCCCTCCACTTT
CDR3: CASEGTSYNSPLHF

J: TRBJ1-4
D: NA
size: NA
V: TRBV27
DNA: TGTGCCAGCAGTACCTCCCCCGCCATGAGGAATGAAAAACTGTTTTTT
CDR3: CASSTSPAMRNEKLFF

J: TRBJ1-1
D: TRBD1
size: NA
V: TRBV19
DNA: TGTGCCAGTAGTATATCCGGGACAGGGATGAACACTGAAGCTTTCTTT
CDR3: CASSISGTGMNTEAFF

J: TRBJ2-1
D: NA
size: NA
V: TRBV29-1
DNA: TGCAGCGTACTAGACAATGAGCAGTTCTTC
CDR3: CSVLDNEQFF

J: TRBJ1-5
D: NA
size: few
V: TRBV11-1
DNA: TGTGCCAGCAGCTTACTTCCAATCGGATCCAATCAGCCCCAGCATTTT
CDR3: CASSLLPIGSNQPQHF

J: TRBJ2-5
D: NA
size: NA
V: TRBV7-3
DNA: TGTGCCAGCAGCTTAGGGGCCCAAGAGACCCAGTACTTC
CDR3: CASSLGAQETQYF

J: TRBJ2-5
D: NA
size: NA
V: TRBV28
DNA: TGTGCCAGCAGTCCCGAGCAGCAAGAGACCCAGTACTTC
CDR3: CASSPEQQETQYF

J: TRBJ1-2
D: TRBD1
size: NA
V: TRBV28
DNA: TGTGCCAGCAGTTGGGGACAGAACTATGGCTACACCTTC
CDR3: CASSWGQNYGYTF

J: TRBJ1-5
D: NA
size: once
V: TRBV18
DNA: TGTGCCAGCTCACCACCTGGCGGATCCGGCAATCAGCCCCAGCATTTT
CDR3: CASSPPGGSGNQPQHF

J: TRBJ2-3
D: NA
size: NA
V: TRBV19
DNA: TGTGCCAGTTCCCCAAAGCCCCGGCAGGGTTGGGCAGATACGCAGTATTTT
CDR3: CASSPKPRQGWADTQYF

J: TRBJ2-4
D: TRBD2
size: NA
V: TRBV2
DNA: TGTGCCAGCAGTGAGGACCGGGGGGACATTCAGTACTTC
CDR3: CASSEDRGDIQYF

J: TRBJ1-2
D: TRBD1
size: NA
V: TRBV2
DNA: TGTGCCAGCAGTGACGGGACAGGGGCTAACTATGGCTACACCTTC
CDR3: CASSDGTGANYGYTF

J: TRBJ1-5
D: NA
size: NA
V: TRBV5-5
DNA: TGTGCCAGCAGCTCTATGAGCAATCAGCCCCAGCATTTT
CDR3: CASSSMSNQPQHF

J: TRBJ1-5
D: TRBD1
size: medium-sized
V: TRBV19
DNA: TGTGCCAGTAGTGAGGGACAGGGCAATCAGCCCCAGCATTTT
CDR3: CASSEGQGNQPQHF

J: TRBJ1-2
D: TRBD1
size: NA
V: TRBV7-6
DNA: TGTGCCAGCAGCTTAGGGGGAACGACAGGGCTCTATGGCTACACCTTC
CDR3: CASSLGGTTGLYGYTF

J: TRBJ1-2
D: NA
size: once
V: TRBV5-6
DNA: TGTGCCAGCAGCTTGCGTACAGCGAGGGATGGCTACACCTTC
CDR3: CASSLRTARDGYTF

J: TRBJ2-7
D: TRBD1
size: NA
V: TRBV19
DNA: TGTGCCAGTGGACAGGGGGCCTCCTCGTGGGAGCAGTACTTC
CDR3: CASGQGASSWEQYF